These 5 T cell receptor beta chains came from one sample sequenced in a study of T cells in localized non-small cell lung cancer. This table comes from immunoSEQ multiplex PCR, and its TCRdb copy is limited to in-frame clones, with some not included. The sample lists fewer than 40,000 clones, 87% occurring once. This specimen was peripheral blood mononuclear cells, taken before any cancer treatment. The receptor set was obtained from a man between 40 and 69 years old with stage III lung adenocarcinoma.

V and J are TRBV6-5 and TRBJ2-1, with a possible D match to TRBD2 (7 bases). The V end lost 6 bases, the J end lost 7 bases, and 16 bases lay between the germline ends. The CDR3 is 14 residues long. Germline CDR1 and CDR2: MNHEY and SVGAGI. In nucleotides, the CDR3 is TGTGCCAGCAGGTTGAGGGGGAGGGCGAATGAGCAGTTCTTC. Protein product: CASRLRGRANEQFF.

In regard to this clone: A junction end diverges from the germline sequence, so it may reflect a read error. V gene TRBV11-1 combines with J gene TRBJ2-1; maybe TRBD1 (5 bases). Germline V gene sequence: CDR1 SGHAT, CDR2 FQDESV (reference sequence). The CDR3 is 11 amino acids. CDR3 loop: CASSSDKEQFF. CDR3 nucleotide sequence: TGTGCCAGCAGCTCGGACAAGGAGCAGTTCTTC.

The chain joins TRBV14 to TRBJ1-1, with a weak D call TRBD1 (6 bases). The CDR3 runs 14 residues. The V end was cut by 2 bases, the J end by 1 base, with 8 bases between. The V gene's germline CDR1 is SGHDN and CDR2 FVKESK. The CDR3 nucleotides are TGTGCCAGCAGCCAACTCAGGGGGAACACTGAAGCTTTCTTT. Translating gives CASSQLRGNTEAFF.

The rearrangement uses TRBV10-2 and TRBJ1-2, with D perhaps matching TRBD1 (6 bases). The CDR3 covers 13 residues. In germline, CDR1 is WSHSY, CDR2 SAAADI. Trimming took off 8 bases at V and 2 bases at J, with 12 bases between the two ends. The CDR3 region has the DNA TGCGCCAGCTCCCCAGGGGTGAACTATGGCTACACCTTC. Translation: CASSPGVNYGYTF.

This chain's CDR3 is CASSPRQARNSPLHF. CDR3 nucleotides: TGTGCCAGCAGCCCGAGACAGGCGAGGAATTCACCCCTCCACTTT. The chain couples TRBV7-2 to TRBJ1-6, with a tentative D call TRBD1 (6 bases). There are 15 residues in the CDR3. Trimming took 5 bases from V and 7 from J, leaving 15 bases between them. Germline V gene data show CDR1 as SGHTA and CDR2 as FQGNSA.